This TCR beta chain was sequenced during a study of Ad26.COV2.S vaccination and SARS-CoV-2 variants. Study details: In the COV1001 trial, the donor was in the Ad26.COV2.S arm. Intramuscular Ad26.COV2.S doses were given once or twice, 56 days apart. Study-level findings and limits: Post-vaccination spike-specific CD8+ and CD4+ T cell responses reportedly had substantial breadth. Vaccine and placebo groups showed comparable non-spike TCR breadth.

V trimming: 7 bases; J trimming: 4 bases; junction bases outside the gene matches: 10. There are 15 residues in the CDR3. In germline, CDR1 is SNHLY, CDR2 FYNNEI. Treatment noted: around 19 received Ad26.COV2.S at low or high dose, single or two shots; 5 received placebo; per-sample allocation not given. Specimen acquisition occurred on day 63 following the initial vaccine or placebo injection. Concerning this clone: The antigen remains undetermined.

Sequencing used immunoSEQ multiplex PCR; TCRdb keeps in-frame clones, though not all of them. Of 350,000 to 600,000 clones in the sample, 89% were seen once. Specimen: peripheral blood, collected in a trial of Ad26.COV2.S vaccine versus placebo. The V gene is TRBV2, the J gene TRBJ1-5, with 7 bases lining up with TRBD1. The sequence was collected from a person aged 18-60 years who received the Ad26.COV2.S COVID-19 vaccine or a placebo. The CDR3 loop is CASTDRVEWNQPQHF. The CDR3 DNA follows: TGTGCCAGCACAGACAGGGTCGAATGGAATCAGCCCCAGCATTTT.